This entry concerns a single TCR beta chain. This CDR3 is built from 13 residues. V gave up 6 bases and J gave up 7 bases; unmatched junction bases: 2. The germline V gene has CDR1 MNHEY and CDR2 SVGAGI. It was during active infection that Seattle patients were enrolled and then longitudinally followed. This sample is part of a study of blood T cell repertoires in COVID-19. Study context: Sample material is recorded as cDNA or gDNA derived from T cells, B-cell-depleted T cells, or PBMCs.

The data were produced by immunoSEQ multiplex PCR, yet TCRdb's version contains in-frame clones alone and is incomplete. The data contain about 300,000 clones, 88% of them seen just once; the ten biggest clones take up approximately 1.8%. The V call is TRBV6-5, the J call TRBJ1-6; the match to TRBD1 covers 8 bases. Material: peripheral blood. The TCR sequence derives from a woman younger than 45 with COVID-19, enrolled during active disease. CDR3 protein: CASSRGQNSPLHF. In nucleotides, the CDR3 is TGTGCCAGCAGCAGGGGGCAGAATTCACCCCTCCACTTT.